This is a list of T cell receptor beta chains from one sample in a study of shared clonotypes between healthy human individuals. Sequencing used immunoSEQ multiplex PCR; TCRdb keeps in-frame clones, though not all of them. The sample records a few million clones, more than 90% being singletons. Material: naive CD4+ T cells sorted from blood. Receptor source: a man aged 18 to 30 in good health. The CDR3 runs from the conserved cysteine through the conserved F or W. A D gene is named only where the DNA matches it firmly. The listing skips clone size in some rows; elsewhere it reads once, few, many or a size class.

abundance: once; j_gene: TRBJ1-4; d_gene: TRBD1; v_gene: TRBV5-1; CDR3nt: TGCGCCAGCAGACCGACAGGGATTAATGAAAAACTGTTTTTT; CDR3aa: CASRPTGINEKLFF
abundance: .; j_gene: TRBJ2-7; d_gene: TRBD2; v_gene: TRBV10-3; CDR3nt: TGTGCCATCAGTGAGTCCTCTAGCGGGAGTCAGTACGAGCAGTACTTC; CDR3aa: CAISESSSGSQYEQYF
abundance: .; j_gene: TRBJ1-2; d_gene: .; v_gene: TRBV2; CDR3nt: TGTGCCAGCAGTGTCGACCAAAACTATGGCTACACCTTC; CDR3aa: CASSVDQNYGYTF
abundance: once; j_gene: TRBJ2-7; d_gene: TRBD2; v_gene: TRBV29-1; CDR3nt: TGCAGCGTGATAGCGGGGGGTCTCTCCTACGAGCAGTACTTC; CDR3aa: CSVIAGGLSYEQYF
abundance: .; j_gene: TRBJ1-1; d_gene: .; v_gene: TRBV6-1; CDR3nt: TGTGCCAGCGGCTGGAGGGGGTCTGAAGCTTTCTTT; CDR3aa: CASGWRGSEAFF
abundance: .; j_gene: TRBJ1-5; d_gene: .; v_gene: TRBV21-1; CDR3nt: TGTGCCAGCAGCAAATCTAGGGGCAGCACCGTACGTAGCAATCAGCCCCAGCATTTT; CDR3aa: CASSKSRGSTVRSNQPQHF
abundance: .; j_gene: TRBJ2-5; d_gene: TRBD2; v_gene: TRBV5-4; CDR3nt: TGTGCCAGCAGCTTGAAGCGTAGCGGGGAAGAGACCCAGTACTTC; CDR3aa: CASSLKRSGEETQYF
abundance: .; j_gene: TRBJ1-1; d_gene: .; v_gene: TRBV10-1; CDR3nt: TGCGCCAGCAGTGAGTCCCCTGCGGGTTCTGAAGCTTTCTTT; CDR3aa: CASSESPAGSEAFF
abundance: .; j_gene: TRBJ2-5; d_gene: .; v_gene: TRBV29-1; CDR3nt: TGCAGCGTAAAGACAGCCCGAAAAGCCCAAGAGACCCAGTACTTC; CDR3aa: CSVKTARKAQETQYF
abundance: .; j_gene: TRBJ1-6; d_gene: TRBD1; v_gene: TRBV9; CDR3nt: TGTGCCAGCAGCGTAGCTATACAGGGGGATAATTCACCCCTCCACTTT; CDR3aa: CASSVAIQGDNSPLHF
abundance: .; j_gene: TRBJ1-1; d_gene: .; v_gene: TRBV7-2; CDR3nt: TGTGCCAGCAGCTTAGAACCCCAGGGCCCCGGAGAAGCTTTCTTT; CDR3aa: CASSLEPQGPGEAFF
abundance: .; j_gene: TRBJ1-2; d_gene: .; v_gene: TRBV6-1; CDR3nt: TGTGCCACTTTCAAAGGGGCGGTCTATGGCTACACCTTC; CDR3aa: CATFKGAVYGYTF
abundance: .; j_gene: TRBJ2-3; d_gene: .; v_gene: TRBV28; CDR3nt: TGTGCCAGCAGTTTTCGGGGCTTACCCACAGATACGCAGTATTTT; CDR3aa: CASSFRGLPTDTQYF
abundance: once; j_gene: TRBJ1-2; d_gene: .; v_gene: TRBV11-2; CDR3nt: TGTGCCAGCAGCTTAGGTCAACCCTATGGCTACACCTTC; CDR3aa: CASSLGQPYGYTF
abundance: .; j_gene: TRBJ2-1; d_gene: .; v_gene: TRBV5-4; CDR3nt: TGTGCCAGCAGCTCGCCGGGACTGCTCTACAATGAGCAGTTCTTC; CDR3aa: CASSSPGLLYNEQFF
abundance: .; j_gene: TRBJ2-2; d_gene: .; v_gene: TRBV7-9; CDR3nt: TGTGCCAGCAGCGAACCTTGGGGCGGGACGAACACCGGGGAGCTGTTTTTT; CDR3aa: CASSEPWGGTNTGELFF
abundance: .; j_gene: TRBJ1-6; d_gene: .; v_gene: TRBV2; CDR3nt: TGTGCCAGCACAATGGATTCACCCCTCCACTTT; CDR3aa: CASTMDSPLHF
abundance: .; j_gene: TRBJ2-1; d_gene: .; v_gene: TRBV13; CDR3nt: TGTGCCAGCAGTAAGGGTAGCGGATACTCCTACAATGAGCAGTTCTTC; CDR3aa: CASSKGSGYSYNEQFF
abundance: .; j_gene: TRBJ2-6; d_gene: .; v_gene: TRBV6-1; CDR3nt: TGTGCCAGCAGCAACTCTGGGGCCAACGTCCTGACTTTC; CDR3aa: CASSNSGANVLTF
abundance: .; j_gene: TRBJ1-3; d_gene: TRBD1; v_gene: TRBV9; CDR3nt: TGTGCCAGCAGCGCTCGGGACAGCTCTTTCTCTGGAAACACCATATATTTT; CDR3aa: CASSARDSSFSGNTIYF
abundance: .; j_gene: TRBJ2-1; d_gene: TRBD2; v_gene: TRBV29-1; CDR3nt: TGCAGCGCTAAGCGGGAGGGGTCCTACAATGAGCAGTTCTTC; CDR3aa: CSAKREGSYNEQFF
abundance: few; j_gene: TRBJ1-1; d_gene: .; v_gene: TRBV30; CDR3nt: TGTGCCTGGAGTATGATATCTGAAGCTTTCTTT; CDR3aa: CAWSMISEAFF
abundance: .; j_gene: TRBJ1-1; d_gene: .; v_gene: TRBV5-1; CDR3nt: TGCGCCAGCAGCTTGGGACTAGGGAACACTGAAGCTTTCTTT; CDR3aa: CASSLGLGNTEAFF
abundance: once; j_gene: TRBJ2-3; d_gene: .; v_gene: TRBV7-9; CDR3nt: TGTGCCAGCAGCTTTGTGCGACAGGGACTTGATACGCAGTATTTT; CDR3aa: CASSFVRQGLDTQYF
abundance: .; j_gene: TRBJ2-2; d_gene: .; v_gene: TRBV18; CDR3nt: TGTGCCAGCTCACCTCAGGAACAGCCAACCGGGGAGCTGTTTTTT; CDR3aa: CASSPQEQPTGELFF
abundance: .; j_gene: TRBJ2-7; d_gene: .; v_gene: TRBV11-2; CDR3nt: TGTGCCAGCAGCTTAGTGACGGGCTACGAGCAGTACTTC; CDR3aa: CASSLVTGYEQYF
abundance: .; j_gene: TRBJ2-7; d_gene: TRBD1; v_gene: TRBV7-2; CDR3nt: TGTGCCAGCAGCTTAGTTGGGGACAGTTCCTACGAGCAGTACTTC; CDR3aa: CASSLVGDSSYEQYF
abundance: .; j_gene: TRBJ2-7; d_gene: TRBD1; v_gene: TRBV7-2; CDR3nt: TGTGCCAGCAGCTCGGGACAGGTAACCTCCGAGCAGTACTTC; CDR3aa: CASSSGQVTSEQYF
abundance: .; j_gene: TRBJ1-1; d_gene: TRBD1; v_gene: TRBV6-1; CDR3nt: TGTGCCAGCAGTCCAGGGGGGTACACTGAAGCTTTCTTT; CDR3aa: CASSPGGYTEAFF